This TCR beta chain was documented in a study of chemoradiotherapy in HPV16-positive cancers. CDR1 is SGDLS, CDR2 YYNGEE, per germline. Between the trimmed V and J ends, which lost 3 bases and 5 bases, there was a span of 12 bases. This CDR3 has 15 amino acids. Sequenced by immunoSEQ multiplex PCR; TCRdb stores in-frame clones only, minus some. Of about 15,000 clones in the sample, about 91% were seen once. A single count supports this clone. The genes are TRBV9 and TRBJ1-6; D might be TRBD1 (5 bases). This TCR was sampled from a human donor with HPV-associated anogenital cancer. The material sequenced was blood, taken from a patient who underwent chemoradiotherapy. CDR3 in DNA: TGTGCCAGCAGCGGAACCGCGGGGGATAATTCACCCCTCCACTTT. Amino acid sequence: CASSGTAGDNSPLHF.